A selection of T cell receptor beta chains follows, all from one sample in a study of CD8+CD57+ T cells in acquired aplastic anemia. TCRdb reprocessed the reads via MiXCR and lists one record per CDR3 protein. Among 400,000 to 500,000 distinct CDR3 sequences listed, 55% to 70% were seen once. Sequenced sample: sorted CD4+, CD8+, or CD8+CD57+ T cells (not recorded which) from PBMCs. These receptors were obtained from a human donor in good health, serving as a control. Both conserved end residues are part of each CDR3. Fields, in order: D gene, V gene, clone size, J gene, CDR3 DNA, CDR3 protein. The D gene is left open where the match is weak. The size of a clone is reported for some rows only, either as once, few or many, or as a class for expanded clones.

D: .
V: TRBV20-1
size: .
J: TRBJ2-7
DNA: TGCAGTGCTAGTAAAGCCGGCGGGGTAGGAGAAAAAGAGCAGTACTTC
CDR3: CSASKAGGVGEKEQYF

D: .
V: TRBV12-3/TRBV12-4
size: many
J: TRBJ1-1
DNA: TGTGCCAGCAGTTTAGGGGGGCTCACTGAAGCTTTCTTT
CDR3: CASSLGGLTEAFF

D: .
V: TRBV7-9
size: few
J: TRBJ2-3
DNA: TGTGCCAGCAGCCCAGGGTGGGTCGATACGCAGTATTTT
CDR3: CASSPGWVDTQYF

D: TRBD2
V: TRBV14
size: .
J: TRBJ2-1
DNA: TGTGCCAGCTCACCCACTAGCGGGACCTACAATGAGCAGTTCTTC
CDR3: CASSPTSGTYNEQFF

D: TRBD1
V: TRBV9
size: .
J: TRBJ1-6
DNA: TGTGCCACCAGCGTCACGCCGACAGGGGGTAATTCACCCCTCCACTTT
CDR3: CATSVTPTGGNSPLHF

D: .
V: TRBV19
size: few
J: TRBJ1-1
DNA: TGTGCCAGTACCCAAAGGGGCTTGTTGAACACTGAAGCTTTCTTT
CDR3: CASTQRGLLNTEAFF

D: .
V: TRBV7-2
size: many
J: TRBJ2-5
DNA: TGTGCCAGCAGCTCCGGAGGACCCAACCTGCAAGAGACCCAGTACTTC
CDR3: CASSSGGPNLQETQYF

D: .
V: TRBV7-8
size: many
J: TRBJ1-1
DNA: TGTGCCAGCAGCTCCCGGACTCACACTGAAGCTTTCTTT
CDR3: CASSSRTHTEAFF

D: .
V: TRBV19
size: many
J: TRBJ2-1
DNA: TGTGCCAGTAATGGGCTAGTTGCCCTGCACAATGAGCAGTTCTTC
CDR3: CASNGLVALHNEQFF

D: .
V: TRBV9
size: many
J: TRBJ2-1
DNA: TGTGCCAGCAGCGTGGGCGGTGCCTACAATGAGCAGTTCTTC
CDR3: CASSVGGAYNEQFF

D: TRBD1
V: TRBV12-3/TRBV12-4
size: .
J: TRBJ2-7
DNA: TGTGCCAGCAGGGGTAACAGGGGTTTTGGCGAGCAGTACTTC
CDR3: CASRGNRGFGEQYF

D: .
V: TRBV30
size: many
J: TRBJ1-6
DNA: TGTGCCTGGAGTGTGAGGGTAGGGAACGTCGATTCACCCCTCCACTTT
CDR3: CAWSVRVGNVDSPLHF

D: TRBD2
V: TRBV7-3
size: .
J: TRBJ2-7
DNA: TGTGCCAGCAGCTTGGCCTTGCGGGGGGCGAACTCCTACGAGCAGTACTTC
CDR3: CASSLALRGANSYEQYF

D: TRBD1
V: TRBV10-1
size: .
J: TRBJ2-7
DNA: TGTGCCAGCAGTTACGGGGACAGGCGCGCCAACGTGCAGTACTTC
CDR3: CASSYGDRRANVQYF

D: .
V: TRBV7-9
size: .
J: TRBJ2-5
DNA: TGTGCCAGCAGCTCAGGGCTAAGACAGAATACTACCGCTTACTTC
CDR3: CASSSGLRQNTTAYF

D: .
V: TRBV7-9
size: .
J: TRBJ2-7
DNA: TGTGCCAGCAGTTTGGTCCATGGGGAGGACTTC
CDR3: CASSLVHGEDF

D: .
V: TRBV7-6
size: .
J: TRBJ2-7
DNA: TGTGCCAGCAGCTGTTCGGGGCCGTACATGCAGTACTTC
CDR3: CASSCSGPYMQYF

D: .
V: TRBV25-1
size: few
J: TRBJ2-7
DNA: TGTGCCAGCAGCCCGGAGGCCTGGGCCTCCTACGAGCAGTACTTC
CDR3: CASSPEAWASYEQYF

D: .
V: TRBV2
size: .
J: TRBJ1-1
DNA: TGTGCCAGCAGTGTACTGGTAGCTGAAGCTTTCTTT
CDR3: CASSVLVAEAFF

D: .
V: TRBV11-2
size: .
J: TRBJ2-1
DNA: TGTGCCAGCGCCCTGGACCAGCAGTTCTTC
CDR3: CASALDQQFF

D: TRBD1
V: TRBV7-4
size: .
J: TRBJ1-2
DNA: TGTGCCAGCAGCGTAGGGACAGGCGACTATGACTACGCCTTC
CDR3: CASSVGTGDYDYAF

D: .
V: TRBV15
size: .
J: TRBJ1-4
DNA: TGTGCCACCAGCAGAGATGGGGACTTTTGGGGAAAACTGTTTTTT
CDR3: CATSRDGDFWGKLFF

D: .
V: TRBV20-1
size: .
J: TRBJ2-1
DNA: TGCAGTGCGGATAAAGAGAGGGAGGCCGATGAGCAGTTCTTC
CDR3: CSADKEREADEQFF

D: .
V: TRBV9
size: .
J: TRBJ1-6
DNA: TGTGCCAGCAGCGCGGATCACCGGGGCACTTATTCTTCCCTCCACTTT
CDR3: CASSADHRGTYSSLHF

D: .
V: TRBV7-6
size: .
J: TRBJ2-7
DNA: TGTGCCACCAGCCGGGACCGGGACTCAGCCGACGAGCAGTACTTC
CDR3: CATSRDRDSADEQYF

D: TRBD1
V: TRBV12-3/TRBV12-4
size: many
J: TRBJ1-2
DNA: TGTGCCAGCAGCACAGGGGGTAGGCTATGGGGCTACACCTTC
CDR3: CASSTGGRLWGYTF

D: .
V: TRBV2
size: many
J: TRBJ1-2
DNA: TGTGCCAGCAGGGCCGGAGGGGCGGATGGCTACACCTTC
CDR3: CASRAGGADGYTF

D: .
V: TRBV9
size: .
J: TRBJ2-3
DNA: TGTGCCAGCAGCTTTACAGTAGGGCGCTCAGATTACAAGTATTTT
CDR3: CASSFTVGRSDYKYF

D: .
V: TRBV7-2
size: .
J: TRBJ2-7
DNA: TGTGCCAGCACCTACTGGGAACTGGGCCTCTGCAAGCAGTACTTC
CDR3: CASTYWELGLCKQYF

D: .
V: TRBV5-1
size: .
J: TRBJ2-7
DNA: TGCGCCAGCAGCTTCGAATCGCAATCGACCGAGCAGTACTTC
CDR3: CASSFESQSTEQYF

D: .
V: TRBV29-1
size: .
J: TRBJ1-2
DNA: TGCAGCGTTGATGGAATTCACGGCCGGCAGGTGGGCTATGGCTACACCTTC
CDR3: CSVDGIHGRQVGYGYTF

D: TRBD2
V: TRBV24-1
size: once
J: TRBJ2-7
DNA: TGTGCCACCAGTTCCCCGGACACGGCGGGGGAGGCCCAGTACTTC
CDR3: CATSSPDTAGEAQYF

D: .
V: TRBV9
size: .
J: TRBJ1-2
DNA: TGTGCCAGCAGCTTAGCCCTCACCATCTATGGCAACACCTTC
CDR3: CASSLALTIYGNTF

D: .
V: TRBV7-8
size: many
J: TRBJ2-4
DNA: TGTGCCAGCAGCTTAGCGGGTCAGGGAGCACACATTCAGTACTTC
CDR3: CASSLAGQGAHIQYF

D: TRBD1
V: TRBV20-1
size: .
J: TRBJ1-2
DNA: TGCAGTGTTAGTGGGGCAGGGGGCGGTAACACCTTC
CDR3: CSVSGAGGGNTF

D: .
V: TRBV11-2
size: many
J: TRBJ1-1
DNA: TGTGCCAGCAGGTACAGGGCCTGGAACACTGAAGCTTTCTTT
CDR3: CASRYRAWNTEAFF

D: .
V: TRBV7-2
size: .
J: TRBJ1-6
DNA: TGTGCCAGCAGCCCCCGACGGGAAGGGCCCCCCCACTTT
CDR3: CASSPRREGPPHF

D: .
V: TRBV12-3/TRBV12-4
size: .
J: TRBJ1-2
DNA: TGTGCCAGCAGTGGCCCCCCGGGCGTTGATAGCTACACCTTC
CDR3: CASSGPPGVDSYTF

D: .
V: TRBV7-2
size: .
J: TRBJ1-1
DNA: TGCGCCAGCAGCTACGAAACAGAGAACACTGAAGCTTTCTTT
CDR3: CASSYETENTEAFF

D: .
V: TRBV9
size: .
J: TRBJ1-5
DNA: TGTGCCAGCAGCGCATTACTACAGAATCCACCCCTCCATTTT
CDR3: CASSALLQNPPLHF

D: TRBD2
V: TRBV4-2
size: many
J: TRBJ2-3
DNA: TGTGCCAGCAGCCAAGATCGAGCGGGGGGGCAGTCAGCAGATACGCAGTATTTT
CDR3: CASSQDRAGGQSADTQYF

D: TRBD1
V: TRBV10-1
size: .
J: TRBJ1-2
DNA: TGCGCCACCTCTGACAGGGGAAACTATGGCTACACCTTC
CDR3: CATSDRGNYGYTF

D: .
V: TRBV2
size: .
J: TRBJ2-3
DNA: TGTGCCAGCAGTTTGGGGGCTACAGATACGAAGTATTTT
CDR3: CASSLGATDTKYF

D: .
V: TRBV7-7
size: .
J: TRBJ1-2
DNA: TGTGCTAGCAGGATAGCCCTTTTGGACAAATCCGAACAATTC
CDR3: CASRIALLDKSEQF

D: TRBD1
V: TRBV7-2
size: .
J: TRBJ2-7
DNA: TGTGCCAGCAGCTTGGATGACAGGGGTGGCAAGCCGTACTTC
CDR3: CASSLDDRGGKPYF

D: TRBD1
V: TRBV10-3
size: once
J: TRBJ1-6
DNA: TGTGCCATCAGTGAGTCTCGACAGGGGACAGATAATTCACCCCTCCACTTT
CDR3: CAISESRQGTDNSPLHF

D: .
V: TRBV19
size: .
J: TRBJ1-3
DNA: TGTGCCAGTAGTATCCGACAGCTCTCTGGAAACACCATATATTTT
CDR3: CASSIRQLSGNTIYF

D: .
V: TRBV24-1
size: .
J: TRBJ1-2
DNA: TGTGCCACCAGTGGAGGTTACAACTATGGCTACACCTTC
CDR3: CATSGGYNYGYTF

D: TRBD1
V: TRBV13
size: few
J: TRBJ2-1
DNA: TGTGCCAGCAGCTGGACAGGGAGCAATGAGCAGTTCTTC
CDR3: CASSWTGSNEQFF

D: .
V: TRBV7-8
size: many
J: TRBJ2-3
DNA: TGTGCCAGCAGCTTTCGGGACGGACCAGATACGCAGTATTTT
CDR3: CASSFRDGPDTQYF